The entry below describes one T cell receptor beta chain. Its antigen is currently unknown. Since a much larger clone is just one base distant, this may be a read error. Samples each supplied approximately 0.55 ug of bulk tumor genomic DNA as template. Surgical sampling yielded several biopsies per primary tumor (spaced far apart). With untreated, newly diagnosed non-small cell lung cancer, the patients went on to undergo curative surgery. The sample originates from a study of immune heterogeneity within non-small cell lung tumors. The CDR3 totals 14 residues. Germline V lookup: CDR1 PRHDT, CDR2 FYEKMQ (reference sequence). Trimming left V 4 bases short and J 2 bases short, with 12 bases between. The TCR beta CDR3 region was amplified by multiplex PCR employing 32 V and 13 J primers. TCRdb re-analysed the multiplex PCR reads in MiXCR, keeping a single row per CDR3 protein. The table includes 20,000 to 25,000 distinct CDR3 sequences, about 26% detected once.

General study findings and limits: Tumor sites within a patient were found to share identical dominant CDR3 beta clonotypes, and site-unique high-frequency clones were also present. The study found that local T-cell clonality correlated moderately but significantly with local tumor mutational burden (R about 0.33).

The chain uses TRBV13 and TRBJ2-7; D call uncertain. The receptor's source is a man aged 40-55 years with non-small cell lung cancer. Sequenced: lung tumor tissue. CDR3 nucleotide sequence: TGTGCCAGCAGCTCGCCGCTCAGACCCTACGAGCAGTACTTC. As protein: CASSSPLRPYEQYF.